The 24 T cell receptor beta chains presented below share a single source sample, sequenced in a study of cytomegalovirus exposure and HLA in healthy donors. 60 Vbeta and 13 Jbeta primers were used in PCR. Assay: immunoSEQ multiplex PCR; the TCRdb copy retains only in-frame clones and omits some. The sample includes 200,000 to 250,000 clones, 75% to 85% of them seen just once. Sequencing was performed on PBMCs. Source of these receptors: a woman aged 55-70 years in good health and CMV-seropositive.

A remark on this clone: A read error may account for a junction end that differs from germline. The chain joins TRBV11-2 to TRBJ1-6, with TRBD1 identical over 8 bases. The germline V gene encodes CDR1 SGHAT and CDR2 FQNNGV. CDR3 size: 14 residues. CDR3 DNA: TGTGCCAGCAGCCTAGACAGGGGCAATTCACCCCTCCACTTT. This sequence encodes CASSLDRGNSPLHF.

This clone appeared once. This chain uses TRBV5-1 with TRBJ2-2; TRBD1 aligns across 7 bases. CDR3 size: 15 residues. From germline, CDR1 is SGHRS and CDR2 YFSETQ. V gave up 4 bases and J gave up 7 bases; unmatched junction bases: 10. CDR3 region: CASSRGGGFGGELFF. Written as DNA, the CDR3 is TGCGCCAGCAGCCGAGGGGGCGGTTTCGGCGGGGAGCTGTTTTTT.

This chain connects TRBV5-1 to TRBJ1-1; 8 bases match TRBD1. CDR3 length: 14 residues. The V gene's germline CDR1 is SGHRS and CDR2 YFSETQ. The ends lost 4 bases at V and 4 bases at J; junction bases unmatched: 6. CDR3 sequence (DNA): TGCGCCAGCAGCCAGGACAGGGAGGGCACTGAAGCTTTCTTT. Translated: CASSQDREGTEAFF.

The V call is TRBV6-1, the J call TRBJ2-7; D is ambiguous. Germline V CDR1 and CDR2: MNHNS, SASEGT. The CDR3 extends over 11 amino acids. The V and J ends lost 6 bases and 3 bases respectively, with 6 bases between them. The CDR3 loop reads CASRYNYEQYF. Written as DNA, the CDR3 is TGTGCCAGCAGGTACAACTACGAGCAGTACTTC.

V usage is TRBV6-5 and J usage is TRBJ1-1, with TRBD1 matching 7 bases. V lost 6 bases to trimming and J lost 3 bases; unmatched junction nucleotides: 4. The CDR3 spans 13 residues. The V gene's germline CDR1 is MNHEY and CDR2 SVGAGI. The CDR3 is CASSHGQDTEAFF. CDR3 DNA: TGTGCCAGCAGCCACGGACAGGACACTGAAGCTTTCTTT.

This chain links TRBV18 with TRBJ1-2; 7 nucleotides align to TRBD1. With 0 bases clipped from V and 5 bases from J, the junction kept 3 bases outside the gene matches. This CDR3 has 14 residues. Looked up from germline, CDR1 is KGHSH and CDR2 is LQKENI. The CDR3, as DNA: TGTGCCAGCTCACCACCAGGGACAGAATATGGCTACACCTTC. Translating gives CASSPPGTEYGYTF.

This chain joins TRBV7-6 and TRBJ2-1; D is possibly TRBD2 (6 bases). The CDR3 extends over 13 amino acids. Deletions cut 6 bases from V and 4 bases from J, with 10 bases between. From germline, CDR1 is SGHVS and CDR2 FNYEAQ. CDR3 bases: TGTGCCAGCAGTGGGCGGGATTACAATGAGCAGTTCTTC. Its protein is CASSGRDYNEQFF.

The chain employs TRBV28 and TRBJ1-2, with TRBD1 identical over 8 bases. Germline CDR1 MDHEN, CDR2 SYDVKM. The CDR3 extends over 16 amino acids. Trimming took 7 bases from V and 4 from J; bases not matched to a gene: 14. CDR3: CASIPPPGQASYGYTF. The DNA for the CDR3 is TGTGCCAGCATTCCCCCCCCGGGACAGGCCTCCTATGGCTACACCTTC.

The gene calls are TRBV6-5 and TRBJ2-5; 7 bases line up with TRBD2. From germline, CDR1 is MNHEY and CDR2 SVGAGI. V was clipped by 2 bases and J by 5 bases; unmatched bases: 8. This CDR3 has 15 amino acids. CDR3 residues: CASSYGEGIGETQYF. For the CDR3, the DNA is TGTGCCAGCAGTTACGGGGAGGGCATTGGGGAGACCCAGTACTTC.

V and J are TRBV5-1 and TRBJ1-3, with a possible D match to TRBD1 (5 bases). Germline V CDR1 and CDR2: SGHRS, YFSETQ. Between the trimmed V and J ends, which lost 2 bases and 2 bases, there was a span of 11 bases. The CDR3 loop spans 15 amino acids. The DNA for the CDR3 is TGCGCCAGCAGCTTTTTGGGGGGTGCTGGAAACACCATATATTTT. It codes for CASSFLGGAGNTIYF.

Written as DNA, the CDR3 is TGTGCCAGCTCAGCGAGCTCCTACGAGCAGTACTTC. Protein: CASSASSYEQYF. The chain has TRBV2 and TRBJ2-7; D is unresolved. Germline V lookup: CDR1 SNHLY, CDR2 FYNNEI. The germline V and J ends were trimmed by 8 bases and 0 bases, with 8 bases remaining between them. The CDR3 spans 12 residues.

The chain combines TRBV6-6 with TRBJ2-1; TRBD1 matches 7 bases. Trimming at V came to 2 bases and at J to 4 bases, leaving 8 bases not matched to a gene. CDR3 length: 16 residues. Per the germline V gene, CDR1 is MNHNY and CDR2 is SVGAGI (reference sequence). The CDR3 coding sequence is TGTGCCAGCAGTTACATAGGACAGGAGCCTTACAATGAGCAGTTCTTC. Protein sequence: CASSYIGQEPYNEQFF.

This clone came up a few times. The chain uses TRBV7-9 and TRBJ2-1, with TRBD1 matching 8 bases. The V gene end was trimmed by 6 bases and the J gene end by 3 bases; junction bases not matched to a gene: 7. Germline V gene data show CDR1 as SEHNR and CDR2 as FQNEAQ (reference sequence). The CDR3 covers 15 residues. In nucleotides, the CDR3 is TGTGCCAGCAGACGAGCCGGGACAGGCTACAATGAGCAGTTCTTC. Amino acid sequence: CASRRAGTGYNEQFF.

CDR3 residues: CASSPRGGTEAFF. CDR3 nucleotides: TGTGCCAGCTCACCAAGGGGAGGGACTGAAGCTTTCTTT. The chain employs TRBV18 and TRBJ1-1; D might be TRBD1 (5 bases). V was trimmed by 2 bases and J by 5 bases, leaving 9 bases between them. Germline CDR1 is KGHSH and CDR2 is LQKENI. The CDR3 length is 13 residues.

The V call is TRBV5-1, the J call TRBJ1-4, with 8 bases aligning to TRBD1. The germline V gene encodes CDR1 SGHRS and CDR2 YFSETQ. Trimming at V came to 0 bases and at J to 8 bases, leaving 6 bases not matched to a gene. The length of the CDR3 is 15 residues. CDR3: CASSLEGQDQEKLFF. In nucleotides, the CDR3 is TGCGCCAGCAGCTTGGAGGGACAGGATCAGGAAAAACTGTTTTTT. Variable domain in full (rest from reference TRBV5-1 and TRBJ1-4): KAGVTQTPRYLIKTRGQQVTLSCSPISGHRSVSWYQQTPGQGLQFLFEYFSETQRNKGNFPGRFSGRQFSNSRSEMNVSTLELGDSALYLCASSLEGQDQEKLFFGSGTQLSVL.

The chain recombines TRBV2 with TRBJ2-5; possible D gene TRBD1, 5 bases. V lost 7 bases, J lost 1 base, and 19 bases lay in between. CDR1 SNHLY and CDR2 FYNNEI come from the germline V gene. The CDR3 spans 16 residues. The CDR3 is CASIGQGPFSQETQYF. The CDR3 region has the DNA TGTGCCAGCATCGGACAAGGCCCGTTCTCCCAAGAGACCCAGTACTTC.

The rearrangement links TRBV9 to TRBJ2-7, with D possibly matching TRBD1 (7 bases). The CDR3 contains 18 residues. Germline V gene sequence: CDR1 SGDLS, CDR2 YYNGEE. V lost 2 bases, J lost 0 bases, and 21 bases lay in between. CDR3 bases: TGTGCCAGCAGCGTCGGGGCCGGGGGACAGCGAAGCTCCTACGAGCAGTACTTC. It yields the protein CASSVGAGGQRSSYEQYF.

In this sample, this clone turned up a few times. The V gene is TRBV5-5, the J gene TRBJ2-2; no definite D call. The CDR3 covers 15 residues. CDR1 SGHKS and CDR2 YYEKEE come from the germline V gene (reference sequence). V lost 0 bases, J lost 1 base, and 7 bases lay in between. The CDR3 region has the DNA TGTGCCAGCAGCTTGGGGCACCTGAACACCGGGGAGCTGTTTTTT. It translates to CASSLGHLNTGELFF.

The sample holds a few counts of this clone. The V gene is TRBV6-5, the J gene TRBJ2-7; 7 bases agree with TRBD2. The CDR3 sequence is 15 residues long. The germline gives CDR1 MNHEY, CDR2 SVGAGI. Trimming cost V 0 bases and J 0 bases; bases outside gene matches: 2. CDR3 region: CASSYSGGSSYEQYF. The CDR3 nucleotides read TGTGCCAGCAGTTACTCTGGCGGGAGCTCCTACGAGCAGTACTTC.

This sequence joins TRBV10-3 and TRBJ2-1; 7 bases line up with TRBD1. The CDR3 length is 14 residues. Per germline, CDR1 ENHRY and CDR2 SYGVKD. J lost 6 bases, V lost 7 bases, and 9 bases had no gene match. The CDR3 nucleotides are TGTGCCATCAACGACAGGGAGACCTCCAATGAGCAGTTCTTC. Its protein product is CAINDRETSNEQFF.

This chain uses TRBV5-1 with TRBJ2-1, with D perhaps matching TRBD2 (5 bases). Germline lookup yields CDR1 SGHRS and CDR2 YFSETQ. With 0 bases removed from V and 0 bases from J, the gap between germline ends came to 7 bases. The CDR3 runs 15 residues. The CDR3 DNA is TGCGCCAGCAGCTTGGATAGCGCCTCCTACAATGAGCAGTTCTTC. Translating it yields CASSLDSASYNEQFF.

This clone was detected once. This chain links TRBV11-2 with TRBJ1-2, with D possibly being TRBD1 (6 bases). Looked up from germline, CDR1 is SGHAT and CDR2 is FQNNGV. V gave up 5 bases and J gave up 2 bases, with 12 bases separating them. CDR3 length equals 14 residues. The DNA for the CDR3 is TGTGCCAGCAGCGCCGACAGGCAAAACTATGGCTACACCTTC. It specifies CASSADRQNYGYTF.

This clone appeared a few times. The chain has TRBV6-5 and TRBJ2-1; 8 nucleotides agree with TRBD2. The CDR3 totals 15 residues. Trimming cost V 0 bases and J 9 bases; bases outside gene matches: 7. Germline CDR1 and CDR2: MNHEY and SVGAGI. For the CDR3, the DNA is TGTGCCAGCAGTTACTCGGGCGGGAGGCCTGGTGAGCAGTTCTTC. It translates to CASSYSGGRPGEQFF.

In this sample, this clone turned up a few times. The chain employs TRBV4-2 and TRBJ2-5; 7 bases match TRBD2. This CDR3 is 13 amino acids long. From germline, CDR1 is LGHNA and CDR2 YNFKEQ. V trimming: 6 bases; J trimming: 4 bases; junction bases outside the gene matches: 5. The CDR3 protein is CASSSREGETQYF. CDR3 nucleotide sequence: TGTGCCAGCAGTTCCAGGGAGGGAGAGACCCAGTACTTC.